This is a list of T cell receptor beta chains from one sample in a study of cytomegalovirus exposure and HLA in healthy donors. The protocol was immunoSEQ multiplex PCR, while the TCRdb copy is restricted to in-frame clones and leaves out a portion. The data contain 150,000 to 250,000 clones, roughly four fifths of them singletons. The sequenced sample was PBMCs. Receptors were obtained from a boy between 2 and 10 years old in good health and CMV-seronegative. CDR3s include the opening cysteine and the closing phenylalanine or tryptophan. A D gene is named only where the DNA matches it firmly. Not all rows give a size; the values are once, few, many and, for expanded clones, a class.

J gene	V gene	D gene	clone size	CDR3 DNA	CDR3 protein
TRBJ1-5	TRBV9	TRBD1	-	TGTGCCAGCAGCGTAGGGGACAGGGAGGATCAGCCCCAGCATTTT	CASSVGDREDQPQHF
TRBJ2-1	TRBV6-1	-	-	TGTGCCAGCAGTGAAGCAGTAACTCACTCCTACAATGAGCAGTTCTTC	CASSEAVTHSYNEQFF
TRBJ2-7	TRBV11-2	TRBD2	once	TGTGCCAGCAGCTTAGCTTTGGCTAGCGGGGTATACGAGCAGTACTTC	CASSLALASGVYEQYF
TRBJ1-4	TRBV29-1	-	-	TGCAGCGTATGGGACTGGAATGAAAAACTGTTTTTT	CSVWDWNEKLFF
TRBJ2-3	TRBV27	-	-	TGTGCCAGCAGTTTTATTATGGCGGGTGGGACAGATACGCAGTATTTT	CASSFIMAGGTDTQYF
TRBJ2-1	TRBV7-9	TRBD1	few	TGTGCCAGCAGCCCCGGGACAGCATACAATGAGCAGTTCTTC	CASSPGTAYNEQFF
TRBJ1-5	TRBV30	-	-	TGTGCCTGGAGCGCTAGAAAAAATCAGCCCCAGCATTTT	CAWSARKNQPQHF
TRBJ1-1	TRBV18	TRBD1	-	TGTGCCAGCTCACCACAGAAAGGACAGGGGATGTGGGCTGAAGCTTTCTTT	CASSPQKGQGMWAEAFF
TRBJ1-2	TRBV28	-	-	TGTGCCAGCACCCTCAGGGAGGGTGGCTACACCTTC	CASTLREGGYTF
TRBJ2-3	TRBV4-1	-	few	TGCGCCAGCAGCCAGCGGGGAACAGATACGCAGTATTTT	CASSQRGTDTQYF
TRBJ2-2	TRBV2	TRBD1	-	TGTGCCAGCAGCCAAAACCGGGACAGGGAGCTCTCATCCACCGGGGAGCTGTTTTTT	CASSQNRDRELSSTGELFF
TRBJ1-1	TRBV29-1	TRBD1	-	TGCAGCGTTGGAGGACAGGGAAGCACTGAAGCTTTCTTT	CSVGGQGSTEAFF
TRBJ2-5	TRBV4-2	TRBD2	once	TGTGCCAGCAACCCTCGGACTAGGGAGACCCAGTACTTC	CASNPRTRETQYF